The present TCR beta chain was sequenced within a study of early T cells in non-severe SARS-CoV-2 infection. Study at large: Chains from this unsorted whole-blood bulk RNA could not be paired. Study-level findings and limits: Matching with VDJdb favored anti-spike CD8 responses (missing private and CD4 specificities).

Individual cDNA molecules were tagged with unique molecular identifiers, the study reported. A single record per CDR3 protein comes from TCRdb applying MiXCR to the 5' RACE reads. The sample has tens of thousands of distinct CDR3 sequences, about 12% seen once. Regarding this clonotype: Its antigen is unidentified.

V was pared by 7 bases and J by 2 bases, with 7 bases between. This CDR3 has 11 amino acids. CDR1 and CDR2 from the germline V gene are SQVTM and ANQGSEA. The starting material was whole blood, obtained at baseline. This sequence originates from an adult who was a healthcare worker with PCR-confirmed SARS-CoV-2 infection or an uninfected control (not recorded which). V usage is TRBV29-1 and J usage is TRBJ2-3; no definite D call. This CDR3 reads CSAFLTDTQYF. The CDR3 coding sequence is TGCAGCGCCTTCCTCACAGATACGCAGTATTTT.